Below are 29 T cell receptor beta chains sequenced from a single sample in a study of human T cells and chemical hapten exposure. Time point given: patch test 3, about 24 weeks after DPC sensitization. The treatment: therapeutic diphenylcyclopropenone sensitization with weekly scalp DPC. TCRdb processed the RACE reads anew with MiXCR; each CDR3 protein has one entry. The sample records roughly 150,000 distinct CDR3 sequences, roughly a quarter being singletons. Here the sequenced sample was whole blood, taken in connection with sensitization to the hapten diphenylcyclopropenone (DPC). These receptors were collected from a young woman with alopecia areata. Some clones in this sample may be carry-over from other donors' samples.

The chain couples TRBV6-2 or TRBV6-3 to TRBJ2-7; D remains unclear. The CDR3 totals 15 residues. Trimming took 0 bases from V and 4 from J, leaving 13 bases between them. Germline CDR1 is MNHEY and CDR2 is SVGEGT. This chain's CDR3 is CASSYSNDGPYEQYF. The CDR3 nucleotides read TGTGCCAGCAGTTACTCTAACGACGGTCCGTACGAGCAGTACTTC.

The chain employs TRBV12-3 or TRBV12-4 and TRBJ2-2; 7 bases are shared with TRBD1. J lost 7 bases, V lost 1 base, and 6 bases had no gene match. The CDR3 runs 15 residues. For the CDR3, the DNA is TGTGCCAGCAGTTTAGAAGGGGGCGCAGGCGGGGAGCTGTTTTTT. This gives the protein CASSLEGGAGGELFF.

The CDR3 protein is CASSLVSRLETQYF. CDR3 nucleotides: TGCGCCAGCAGCTTGGTAAGCCGTTTGGAGACCCAGTACTTC. The chain couples TRBV5-1 to TRBJ2-5; D unresolved. The CDR3 consists of 14 residues. With 0 bases removed from V and 5 bases from J, the gap between germline ends came to 11 bases. Germline V gene data show CDR1 as SGHRS and CDR2 as YFSETQ.

The rearrangement uses TRBV11-2 and TRBJ1-1; D is undetermined. Germline V lookup: CDR1 SGHAT, CDR2 FQNNGV. CDR3 length: 17 amino acids. With 1 base removed from V and 0 bases from J, the gap between germline ends came to 15 bases. For the CDR3, the DNA is TGTGCCAGCAGCTTAGCCACCCTAAGGAGCATGAACACTGAAGCTTTCTTT. Its protein product is CASSLATLRSMNTEAFF.

This clonotype was recorded at least ten times. This chain joins TRBV7-6 and TRBJ1-2; D not certain. V was shortened by 6 bases and J by 5 bases, with 10 bases between the two germline ends. Germline loops: CDR1 SGHVS, CDR2 FNYEAQ. The CDR3 sequence is 12 residues long. DNA for the CDR3: TGTGCCAGCAGTTCCCAAGGGTATGGCTACACCTTC. This encodes CASSSQGYGYTF.

This clonotype has at least ten counts. The V and J genes are TRBV6-5 and TRBJ2-4; D may be TRBD1 (6 bases). This CDR3 region has 12 residues. The V gene lost 6 bases and the J gene lost 9 bases, with 12 bases spanning the gap. Germline values: CDR1 MNHEY, CDR2 SVGAGI. CDR3 amino acids: CASSRGMGIQYF. CDR3 coding DNA: TGTGCCAGCAGCAGGGGAATGGGCATTCAGTACTTC.

V is TRBV6-2 or TRBV6-3 and J is TRBJ2-3, with TRBD1 as a possible D gene (5 bases). V was shortened by 10 bases and J by 2 bases, with 13 bases between the two germline ends. Germline V gene data show CDR1 as MNHEY and CDR2 as SVGEGT. This CDR3 region has 13 residues. The CDR3 DNA follows: TGTGCCACCCACCGACAGATCACAGATACGCAGTATTTT. Translated, it gives CATHRQITDTQYF.

This chain uses TRBV7-9 with TRBJ2-3; no firm D call. The CDR3 loop spans 16 amino acids. Per the germline V gene, CDR1 is SEHNR and CDR2 is FQNEAQ (reference sequence). V dropped 5 bases and J dropped 0 bases, with 15 bases sitting between them. The CDR3 sequence is CASSPMGSRSTDTQYF. In DNA, the CDR3 is TGTGCCAGCAGCCCTATGGGTAGCAGAAGCACAGATACGCAGTATTTT.

The V and J genes are TRBV10-3 and TRBJ1-5; D unresolved. CDR1 and CDR2 from the germline V gene are ENHRY and SYGVKD. This CDR3 has 13 residues. Between the trimmed V and J ends, which lost 8 bases and 2 bases, there was a span of 10 bases. The CDR3 region is CAIQDGRNQPQHF. The CDR3 DNA follows: TGTGCCATCCAAGACGGTCGCAATCAGCCCCAGCATTTT.

This chain connects TRBV7-9 to TRBJ1-3; D is possibly TRBD1 (5 bases). The ends were cut back, 5 bases at V and 1 base at J, with 12 bases in the middle. From germline, CDR1 is SEHNR and CDR2 FQNEAQ (reference sequence). The CDR3 loop spans 15 amino acids. CDR3 sequence (DNA): TGTGCCAGCAGCCCGCTTTCAGGGTCTGGAAACACCATATATTTT. Its translation is CASSPLSGSGNTIYF.

The chain couples TRBV9 to TRBJ2-2, with 8 bases that match TRBD2. The CDR3 runs 18 residues. J gave up 3 bases and V 3 bases, and 13 bases lay outside the gene matches. Germline CDR1 and CDR2: SGDLS and YYNGEE. In DNA, the CDR3 is TGTGCCAGCAGCGACCTCCGGGGAGCGGGAGTGCACACCGGGGAGCTGTTTTTT. Translation: CASSDLRGAGVHTGELFF.

This clonotype was observed a few times. The V gene is TRBV5-1, the J gene TRBJ2-7; D perhaps matches TRBD1 (6 bases). The CDR3 consists of 14 residues. Trimming cost V 7 bases and J 0 bases, with 14 bases left between them. Germline V gene sequence: CDR1 SGHRS, CDR2 YFSETQ. The CDR3 nucleotides read TGCGCCAGCCGCTCATGGGGGCCCTCCTACGAGCAGTACTTC. The encoded protein is CASRSWGPSYEQYF.

There are a few counts of this clonotype. This chain connects TRBV7-6 to TRBJ2-1, with a possible D match to TRBD2 (5 bases). The CDR3 consists of 16 residues. CDR1 SGHVS and CDR2 FNYEAQ come from the germline V gene. The V end was cut by 0 bases, the J end by 8 bases, with 17 bases between. The CDR3 bases are TGTGCCAGCAGCTTAGCCAATTCGCTAGCTGGCCATGAGCAGTTCTTC. Translated: CASSLANSLAGHEQFF.

The chain combines TRBV4-1 with TRBJ2-1; 14 bases align to TRBD2. Per the germline V gene, CDR1 is MGHRA and CDR2 is YSYEKL. The CDR3 loop spans 15 amino acids. V lost 4 bases to trimming and J lost 6 bases; unmatched junction nucleotides: 2. The chain's CDR3 is CASSPGTSGGNEQFF. CDR3 bases: TGCGCCAGCAGCCCCGGGACTAGCGGGGGCAATGAGCAGTTCTTC.

This chain's CDR3 is CASSHRGGKNYEQYF. CDR3 sequence (DNA): TGCGCCAGCAGCCACCGGGGAGGGAAAAACTACGAGCAGTACTTC. The gene calls are TRBV4-1 and TRBJ2-7; 7 nucleotides match TRBD2. Per germline, CDR1 MGHRA and CDR2 YSYEKL. Losses at the gene ends were 3 bases for V and 3 bases for J; bases not matched to a gene: 8. The CDR3 runs 15 residues.

This clonotype occurred a few times. The chain couples TRBV5-1 to TRBJ1-2; the D is unclear. Germline CDR1 and CDR2: SGHRS and YFSETQ. V lost 1 base and J 7 bases, leaving 14 bases between the germline ends. This CDR3 region has 14 residues. In nucleotides, the CDR3 is TGCGCCAGCAGCTTGTCGTCGGCTATTGTTGGCTACACCTTC. Translating gives CASSLSSAIVGYTF.

This clonotype was seen once. V gene TRBV7-2 combines with J gene TRBJ2-2; either TRBD1 or TRBD2 may fit D (5 bases each). Germline assignment: CDR1 SGHTA and CDR2 FQGNSA. Trimming cost V 2 bases and J 9 bases, with 19 bases left between them. This CDR3 has 16 amino acids. CDR3 sequence (DNA): TGTGCCAGCAGCTTAACCGTTTTGGGGGACGCCCGGGAGCTGTTTTTT. Its translation: CASSLTVLGDARELFF.

This chain links TRBV7-9 with TRBJ1-1; D gene uncertain. Germline V gene sequence: CDR1 SEHNR, CDR2 FQNEAQ (reference sequence). The CDR3 runs 12 residues. The V end was cut by 4 bases, the J end by 11 bases, with 14 bases between. The CDR3 loop reads CASSSRPKEAFF. CDR3 nucleotides: TGTGCCAGCAGCTCCAGACCTAAGGAGGCTTTCTTT.

The J gene is TRBJ2-3, the V gene TRBV20-1; 7 bases align to TRBD2. Looked up from germline, CDR1 is DFQATT and CDR2 is SNEGSKA (reference sequence). V was pared by 5 bases and J by 2 bases, with 13 bases of the junction left unmatched. The CDR3 is 16 amino acids. For the CDR3, the DNA is TGCAGTGCTGGGAGGGCAACTAGCGTGGTCACAGATACGCAGTATTTT. It translates to CSAGRATSVVTDTQYF.

This clonotype was observed a few times. This chain connects TRBV15 to TRBJ2-7; 9 nucleotides match TRBD1. J was trimmed by 3 bases and V by 8 bases; bases with no gene match: 8. Germline-derived CDR1 and CDR2 are LNHNV and YYDKDF (reference sequence). CDR3 length: 14 residues. This chain's CDR3 is CATDAGTGSYEQYF. For the CDR3, the DNA is TGTGCCACCGACGCCGGGACAGGGAGCTACGAGCAGTACTTC.

The V call is TRBV2, the J call TRBJ2-2; D is possibly TRBD2 (7 bases). Per germline, CDR1 SNHLY and CDR2 FYNNEI. The CDR3 loop spans 14 amino acids. Trimming pared 5 bases from V and 2 bases from J, leaving 9 bases between. CDR3 in DNA: TGTGCCAGCAGTCCGGGGGGCAACACCGGGGAGCTGTTTTTT. Translated, it gives CASSPGGNTGELFF.

The rearrangement uses TRBV6-5 and TRBJ2-7, with D possibly TRBD1 on 5 matching bases. The CDR3 spans 13 residues. From germline, CDR1 is MNHEY and CDR2 SVGAGI. The V gene lost 4 bases and the J gene lost 4 bases, with 11 bases spanning the gap. CDR3 loop: CASSFPGMYEQYF. In DNA, the CDR3 is TGTGCCAGCAGTTTCCCAGGGATGTACGAGCAGTACTTC.

The chain joins TRBV2 to TRBJ1-1; 8 nucleotides align to TRBD1. The CDR3 is made up of 14 amino acids. Germline-derived CDR1 and CDR2 are SNHLY and FYNNEI. V shed 1 base, J shed 8 bases, and the junction held 6 bases outside the gene matches. CDR3 coding DNA: TGTGCCAGCAGTGAAGACAGGGGGTGGTTCGAAGCTTTCTTT. Translating gives CASSEDRGWFEAFF.

This clonotype was seen a few times. The V gene is TRBV4-2, the J gene TRBJ2-7; 7 bases are a match to TRBD2. Germline loops: CDR1 LGHNA, CDR2 YNFKEQ. J gave up 1 base and V 0 bases, and 6 bases lay outside the gene matches. The CDR3 extends over 16 amino acids. The CDR3 here is CASSQEASGISYEQYF. The CDR3, as DNA: TGTGCCAGCAGCCAAGAGGCTAGCGGTATATCCTACGAGCAGTACTTC.

This rearrangement joins TRBV20-1 to TRBJ1-3; weak D call: TRBD1 (5 bases). CDR3 length: 14 residues. Trimming cost V 1 base and J 4 bases, with 11 bases left between them. Germline V gene sequence: CDR1 DFQATT, CDR2 SNEGSKA (reference sequence). The CDR3 nucleotides are TGCAGTGCTAGAGGGGGTAGACAGGGAAACACCATATATTTT. This sequence encodes CSARGGRQGNTIYF.

This clonotype was seen at least ten times. The chain couples TRBV6-2 or TRBV6-3 to TRBJ2-3; 11 bases line up with TRBD1. CDR3 length equals 16 residues. Unmatched junction bases numbered 8, after V lost 6 bases and J lost 3 bases. The germline V gene encodes CDR1 MNHEY and CDR2 SVGEGT. For the CDR3, the DNA is TGTGCCAGCAGACCCTGGACAGGGGGCAGTACAGATACGCAGTATTTT. Translated, it gives CASRPWTGGSTDTQYF.

The chain couples TRBV6-1 to TRBJ2-7, with 8 bases matching TRBD2. The CDR3 extends over 15 amino acids. The V gene end was trimmed by 6 bases and the J gene end by 1 base; junction bases not matched to a gene: 8. Germline-derived CDR1 and CDR2 are MNHNS and SASEGT. The chain's CDR3 is CASRSVAGRSYEQYF. The CDR3 DNA follows: TGTGCCAGCAGATCCGTAGCGGGAAGATCCTACGAGCAGTACTTC.

This rearrangement joins TRBV4-2 to TRBJ1-6; perhaps TRBD1 as D (5 bases). The CDR3 contains 14 residues. Deletions cut 5 bases from V and 9 bases from J, with 14 bases between. Looked up from germline, CDR1 is LGHNA and CDR2 is YNFKEQ. CDR3 DNA sequence: TGTGCCAGCAGCAACGAACAGGACCTTTCACCCCTCCACTTT. As protein: CASSNEQDLSPLHF.

A few counts support this clonotype. CDR3 DNA sequence: TGTGCTTGGCTCGTGAGGGCTGGGGCCAACGTCCTGACTTTC. It yields the protein CAWLVRAGANVLTF. This chain joins TRBV6-4 and TRBJ2-6, with D perhaps TRBD2 (5 bases). This CDR3 is 14 amino acids long. Per the germline V gene, CDR1 is MRHNA and CDR2 is SNTAGT.